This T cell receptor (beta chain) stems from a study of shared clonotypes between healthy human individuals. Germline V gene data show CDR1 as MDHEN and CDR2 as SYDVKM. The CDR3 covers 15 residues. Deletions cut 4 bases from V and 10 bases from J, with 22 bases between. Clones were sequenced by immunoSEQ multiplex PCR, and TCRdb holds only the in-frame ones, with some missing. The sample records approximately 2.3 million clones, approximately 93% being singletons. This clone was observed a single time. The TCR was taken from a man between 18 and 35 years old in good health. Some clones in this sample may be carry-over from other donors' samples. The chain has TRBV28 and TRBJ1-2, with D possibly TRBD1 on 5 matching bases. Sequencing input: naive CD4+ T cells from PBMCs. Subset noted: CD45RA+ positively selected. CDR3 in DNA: TGTGCCAGCAGTTACCGAACCGGGACCAAAGATCCCTACACCTTC. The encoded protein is CASSYRTGTKDPYTF.